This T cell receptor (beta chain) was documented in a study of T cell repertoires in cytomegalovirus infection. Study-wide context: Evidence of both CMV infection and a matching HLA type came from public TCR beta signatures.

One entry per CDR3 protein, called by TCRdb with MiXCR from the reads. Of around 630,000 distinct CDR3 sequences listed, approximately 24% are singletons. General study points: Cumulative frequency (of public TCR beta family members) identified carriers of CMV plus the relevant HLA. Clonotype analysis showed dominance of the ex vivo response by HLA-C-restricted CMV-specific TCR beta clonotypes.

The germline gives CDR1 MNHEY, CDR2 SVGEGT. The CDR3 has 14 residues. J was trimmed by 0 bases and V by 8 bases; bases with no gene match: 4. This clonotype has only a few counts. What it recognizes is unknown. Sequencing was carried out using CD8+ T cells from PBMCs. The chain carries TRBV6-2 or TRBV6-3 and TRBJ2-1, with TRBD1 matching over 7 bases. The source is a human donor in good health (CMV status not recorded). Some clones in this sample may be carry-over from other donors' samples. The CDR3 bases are TGTGCCAGCCGCGACAGGGACTCCTACAATGAGCAGTTCTTC. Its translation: CASRDRDSYNEQFF.